These 7 T cell receptor beta chains originate from one sample sequenced in a study of cytomegalovirus exposure and HLA in healthy donors. Primers included in the PCR were 60 Vbeta and 13 Jbeta primers. The table came from immunoSEQ multiplex PCR; TCRdb's copy has only in-frame clones and leaves some out. The sample includes approximately 150,000 clones, 65% to 80% of them seen just once. Sequenced input: PBMCs. The receptor source for this set is a woman aged 40 to 49 in good health and CMV-seropositive.

On this clone itself: A junction boundary mismatches the germline segment, possibly from a read error. V usage is TRBV7-9 and J usage is TRBJ1-4; 7 nucleotides match TRBD1. The V gene's germline CDR1 is SEHNR and CDR2 FQNEAQ (reference sequence). CDR3 length: 16 residues. The CDR3 sequence: CSSSLFPGQINEKLFF. The CDR3, as DNA: TGTTCCAGCAGCTTATTTCCGGGACAGATAAATGAAAAACTGTTTTTT.

V and J are TRBV6-6 and TRBJ1-2; D not certain. The CDR3 consists of 12 residues. Trimming took off 7 bases at V and 4 bases at J, with 10 bases between the two ends. Germline V CDR1 and CDR2: MNHNY, SVGAGI (reference sequence). The CDR3 protein is CASTLNTYGYTF. CDR3 DNA: TGTGCCAGCACCTTAAACACCTATGGCTACACCTTC.

The chain couples TRBV30 to TRBJ1-5, with D uncertain. This CDR3 has 14 amino acids. Trimming stripped 5 bases from V and 1 base from J, with 12 bases between. CDR1 is GTSNPN, CDR2 SVGIG, per germline (reference sequence). CDR3 DNA: TGTGCCTGGGGCCCCTCCTGGAGCAATCAGCCCCAGCATTTT. Its translation is CAWGPSWSNQPQHF.

V gene TRBV5-6 combines with J gene TRBJ1-2, with TRBD1 matching 10 bases. V trimming: 4 bases; J trimming: 6 bases; junction bases outside the gene matches: 12. CDR3 size: 16 residues. The germline V gene encodes CDR1 SGHDT and CDR2 YYEEEE. CDR3 sequence: CASSVYRDRGRDGYTF. For the CDR3, the DNA is TGTGCCAGCAGCGTGTACCGGGACAGGGGAAGGGATGGCTACACCTTC.

V gene TRBV11-2 combines with J gene TRBJ2-7; D remains ambiguous. The CDR3 length is 13 residues. Germline V CDR1 and CDR2: SGHAT, FQNNGV. V lost 3 bases, J lost 2 bases, and 8 bases lay in between. The CDR3 is CASSFASAYEQYF. The CDR3 DNA reads TGTGCCAGCAGCTTCGCTTCAGCCTACGAGCAGTACTTC. Together with reference TRBV11-2 and TRBJ2-7, the CDR3 gives the full variable domain: EAGVAQSPRYKIIEKRQSVAFWCNPISGHATLYWYQQILGQGPKLLIQFQNNGVVDDSQLPKDRFSAERLKGVDSTLKIQPAKLEDSAVYLCASSFASAYEQYFGPGTRLTVT.

The chain couples TRBV18 to TRBJ2-7, with 10 nucleotides matching TRBD1. CDR1 is KGHSH, CDR2 LQKENI, per germline. The CDR3 covers 14 residues. V gave up 4 bases and J gave up 6 bases; unmatched junction bases: 6. CDR3 amino acids: CASSRDRGTSEQYF. CDR3 bases: TGTGCCAGCTCACGGGACAGGGGAACTTCCGAGCAGTACTTC.

The V call is TRBV15, the J call TRBJ2-1, with 8 bases matching TRBD1. CDR1 and CDR2 (germline): LNHNV, YYDKDF (reference sequence). V trimming: 5 bases; J trimming: 8 bases; junction bases outside the gene matches: 11. The CDR3 contains 15 residues. The CDR3 nucleotides read TGTGCCACCAGCGGAAGGACAGGGCTCGGGGATGAGCAGTTCTTC. Translated, it gives CATSGRTGLGDEQFF.